This is a list of T cell receptor beta chains from one sample in a study of cytomegalovirus exposure and HLA in healthy donors. Repertoires were generated with immunoSEQ multiplex PCR, while TCRdb's copy carries only in-frame clones and drops some. The sample contains 83,000 or so clones, around 79% of which appear only once. The sequenced sample consisted of PBMCs. These receptors originate from a female donor in good health and CMV-seronegative. Each CDR3 is given with its conserved first and last residue. Clone size is given for some rows only: seen once, a few or many times, or a class if the clone is expanded.

CDR3aa: CASSPVRGTEAFF
v_gene: TRBV5-4
j_gene: TRBJ1-1
abundance: NA

CDR3aa: CASSPRTGFGQETQYF
v_gene: TRBV5-1
j_gene: TRBJ2-5
abundance: once

CDR3aa: CASSQEGTRGYTF
v_gene: TRBV14
j_gene: TRBJ1-2
abundance: NA

CDR3aa: CASSMGSRAFF
v_gene: TRBV19
j_gene: TRBJ1-1
abundance: NA

CDR3aa: CSPTQNTEAFF
v_gene: TRBV20-1
j_gene: TRBJ1-1
abundance: few

CDR3aa: CASRPGQGTYEQYF
v_gene: TRBV6-1
j_gene: TRBJ2-7
abundance: once

CDR3aa: CASSLSTRGAKNIQYF
v_gene: TRBV6-5
j_gene: TRBJ2-4
abundance: NA

CDR3aa: CASSWGTGYGYTF
v_gene: TRBV5-4
j_gene: TRBJ1-2
abundance: NA

CDR3aa: CASSPPGGATEQFF
v_gene: TRBV9
j_gene: TRBJ2-1
abundance: NA

CDR3aa: CASSSSGLVRPEAFF
v_gene: TRBV28
j_gene: TRBJ1-1
abundance: NA

CDR3aa: CASSLGSGDTQYF
v_gene: TRBV11-3
j_gene: TRBJ2-3
abundance: NA

CDR3aa: CASSPRGWGRGDTQYF
v_gene: TRBV5-6
j_gene: TRBJ2-3
abundance: NA

CDR3aa: CASSYTQGGYGYTF
v_gene: TRBV6-5
j_gene: TRBJ1-2
abundance: once

CDR3aa: CASSPGRDEQYF
v_gene: TRBV5-6
j_gene: TRBJ2-7
abundance: few

CDR3aa: CASSFSGTSGANVLTF
v_gene: TRBV27
j_gene: TRBJ2-6
abundance: NA

CDR3aa: CASSSPGGVTQHF
v_gene: TRBV6-1
j_gene: TRBJ1-5
abundance: NA

CDR3aa: CASSVVEGAYDEAFF
v_gene: TRBV9
j_gene: TRBJ1-1
abundance: NA

CDR3aa: CASSEAWQGEKLFF
v_gene: TRBV6-1
j_gene: TRBJ1-4
abundance: NA

CDR3aa: CASSLSQGHSTDTQYF
v_gene: TRBV7-6
j_gene: TRBJ2-3
abundance: NA

CDR3aa: CASTLTSAGDTQYF
v_gene: TRBV19
j_gene: TRBJ2-3
abundance: NA

CDR3aa: CASRSYSNQPQHF
v_gene: TRBV2
j_gene: TRBJ1-5
abundance: NA

CDR3aa: CASSFQGADTQYF
v_gene: TRBV7-2
j_gene: TRBJ2-3
abundance: NA

CDR3aa: CASSLVAAGGQETQYF
v_gene: TRBV5-6
j_gene: TRBJ2-5
abundance: NA

CDR3aa: CASSEAVPYEQYF
v_gene: TRBV2
j_gene: TRBJ2-7
abundance: NA

CDR3aa: CASSSLPKNEQYF
v_gene: TRBV27
j_gene: TRBJ2-7
abundance: few

CDR3aa: CASSAGTASNEKLFF
v_gene: TRBV5-8
j_gene: TRBJ1-4
abundance: NA

CDR3aa: CASSVEGTSGGPAYEQFF
v_gene: TRBV9
j_gene: TRBJ2-1
abundance: NA

CDR3aa: CASSLAGATYEQYF
v_gene: TRBV27
j_gene: TRBJ2-7
abundance: NA

CDR3aa: CASSQTVSRGEEAFF
v_gene: TRBV4-1
j_gene: TRBJ1-1
abundance: NA

CDR3aa: CSIKATWSQATLYNEQFF
v_gene: TRBV29-1
j_gene: TRBJ2-1
abundance: NA

CDR3aa: CASSSDSPYEQYF
v_gene: TRBV6-6
j_gene: TRBJ2-7
abundance: NA

CDR3aa: CASFPGLAGGYNEQFF
v_gene: TRBV5-1
j_gene: TRBJ2-1
abundance: NA

CDR3aa: CSVYSNWNTEAFF
v_gene: TRBV29-1
j_gene: TRBJ1-1
abundance: few

CDR3aa: CASNWAGLNSPLHF
v_gene: TRBV19
j_gene: TRBJ1-6
abundance: NA

CDR3aa: CASSQDWTTSATDTQYF
v_gene: TRBV4-3
j_gene: TRBJ2-3
abundance: NA

CDR3aa: CASSLLAGNSYNEQFF
v_gene: TRBV5-1
j_gene: TRBJ2-1
abundance: once

CDR3aa: CAWSHPGGTDTQYF
v_gene: TRBV30
j_gene: TRBJ2-3
abundance: NA

CDR3aa: CASRGGSDEQYF
v_gene: TRBV11-2
j_gene: TRBJ2-7
abundance: NA

CDR3aa: CASSLEAPTDTQYF
v_gene: TRBV7-2
j_gene: TRBJ2-3
abundance: NA

CDR3aa: CASDRSSNQPQHF
v_gene: TRBV2
j_gene: TRBJ1-5
abundance: few

CDR3aa: CSVGGTSGYEQYF
v_gene: TRBV29-1
j_gene: TRBJ2-7
abundance: few

CDR3aa: CASSPRTSGRIYEQYF
v_gene: TRBV28
j_gene: TRBJ2-7
abundance: once

CDR3aa: CASSRTAGDHQETQYF
v_gene: TRBV4-2
j_gene: TRBJ2-5
abundance: NA

CDR3aa: CASSGGPTGELFF
v_gene: TRBV2
j_gene: TRBJ2-2
abundance: NA

CDR3aa: CASKEGDSREQYF
v_gene: TRBV5-1
j_gene: TRBJ2-7
abundance: NA

CDR3aa: CASSINIGPNYGYTF
v_gene: TRBV28
j_gene: TRBJ1-2
abundance: NA

CDR3aa: CASSLRVEGTEAFF
v_gene: TRBV11-2
j_gene: TRBJ1-1
abundance: NA

CDR3aa: CASSLTGSNQPQHF
v_gene: TRBV5-6
j_gene: TRBJ1-5
abundance: NA

CDR3aa: CSVTQGYEQYF
v_gene: TRBV29-1
j_gene: TRBJ2-7
abundance: once